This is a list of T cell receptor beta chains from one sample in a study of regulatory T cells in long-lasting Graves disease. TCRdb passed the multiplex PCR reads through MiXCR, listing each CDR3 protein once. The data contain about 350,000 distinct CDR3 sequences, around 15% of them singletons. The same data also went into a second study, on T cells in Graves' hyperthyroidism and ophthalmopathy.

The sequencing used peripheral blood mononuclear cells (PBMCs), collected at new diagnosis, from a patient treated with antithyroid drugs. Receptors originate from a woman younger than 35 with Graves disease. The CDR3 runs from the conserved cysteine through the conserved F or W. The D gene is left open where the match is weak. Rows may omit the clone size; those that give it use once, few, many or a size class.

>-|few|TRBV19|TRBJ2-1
TGTGCCAGTAGTCCCCTTAGCGTGGCCTACAATGAGCAGTTCTTC
CASSPLSVAYNEQFF
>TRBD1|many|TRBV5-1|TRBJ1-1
TGCGCCAGCAGCCAACGACAGGGGACGAACACTGAAGCTTTCTTT
CASSQRQGTNTEAFF
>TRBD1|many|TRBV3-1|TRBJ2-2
TGTGCCAGCAGCCCAGGGACAGGGGCTGGGGAGCTGTTTTTT
CASSPGTGAGELFF
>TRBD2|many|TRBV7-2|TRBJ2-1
TGTGCCAGCAGCTTTACGCGGGGGGGTATCCTTCACAATGAGCAGTTCTTC
CASSFTRGGILHNEQFF
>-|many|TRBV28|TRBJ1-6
TGTGCCAGCAGTCGAGGGAGGCCCACTAATTCACCCCTCCACTTT
CASSRGRPTNSPLHF
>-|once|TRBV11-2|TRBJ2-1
TGTGCCAGCACGCTCCTAGTTACCAATGAGCAGTTCTTC
CASTLLVTNEQFF
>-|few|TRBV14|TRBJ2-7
TGTGCCAGCAGCCAAGCGGGCAGGGAGCAGTACTTC
CASSQAGREQYF
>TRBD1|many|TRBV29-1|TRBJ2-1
TGCAGCGTGGTACAGGGGGCCTCAAATGAGCAGTTCTTC
CSVVQGASNEQFF
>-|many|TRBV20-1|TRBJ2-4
TGCAGTGCTAGGCTTGGGAGGATGCGGGCGGCAGACAAAAACATTCAGTACTTC
CSARLGRMRAADKNIQYF
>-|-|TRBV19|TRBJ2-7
TGTGCCAGTAGTACCACCATCCCTCGGTACACTGCCTACGAGCAGTACTTC
CASSTTIPRYTAYEQYF
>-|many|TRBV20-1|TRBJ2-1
TGCAGTGCTAGAGAGCCCGGGGGCGCCGGCACCTACAATGAGCAGTTCTTC
CSAREPGGAGTYNEQFF
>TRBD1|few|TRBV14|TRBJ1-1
TGTGCCAGCAGCCCTGACAGGGGACTGGTAGCTTTCTTT
CASSPDRGLVAFF
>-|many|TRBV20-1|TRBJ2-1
TGCAGTGCTAGGGTTGCGGGAACCTACAATGAGCAGTTCTTC
CSARVAGTYNEQFF
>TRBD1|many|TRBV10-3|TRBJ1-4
TGTGCCATCAGTGAGCCCCTACGAGGGGGCCTTAATGAAAAACTGTTTTTT
CAISEPLRGGLNEKLFF
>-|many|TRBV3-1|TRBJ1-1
TGTGCCAGCAGCCAAGAACTTCGAGTGAACACTGAAGCTTTCTTT
CASSQELRVNTEAFF
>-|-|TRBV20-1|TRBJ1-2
TGCAGTGCTAGAGATTTGGGGGGGAATGACTATGGCTACACCTTC
CSARDLGGNDYGYTF
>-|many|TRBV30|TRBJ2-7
TGTGCCTGGCGGACTGCCAGCTCCTACGAGCAGTACTTC
CAWRTASSYEQYF
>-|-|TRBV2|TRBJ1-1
TGTGCCAGCAGTGCAAGGGTTACCACTGAAGCTTTCTTT
CASSARVTTEAFF
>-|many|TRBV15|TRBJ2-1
TGTGCCACCAGCAGTCAAGTAGGAGTGTTCTACAATGAGCAGTTCTTC
CATSSQVGVFYNEQFF
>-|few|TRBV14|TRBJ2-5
TGTGCCAGCAGCCCAGGGGGGGGGCATCGTCAAGAGACCCAGTACTTC
CASSPGGGHRQETQYF
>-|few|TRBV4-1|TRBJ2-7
TGCGCCAGCAGCCAGGCAGGGATGAGCTCCTACGAGCAGTACTTC
CASSQAGMSSYEQYF
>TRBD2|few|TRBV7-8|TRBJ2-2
TGTGCCAGCAGCCCGGGGGGCCTAAGCGGGGGGCGGAGGACCGGGGAGCTGTTTTTT
CASSPGGLSGGRRTGELFF
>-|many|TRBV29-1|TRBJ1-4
TGCAGCGCTCACCATGAAAAACTGTTTTTT
CSAHHEKLFF
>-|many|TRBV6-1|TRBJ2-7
TGTGCCAGCACCGGGGGAGAAAATCTCTACGAGCAGTACTTC
CASTGGENLYEQYF
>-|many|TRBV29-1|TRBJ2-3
TGCAGCGTTGGGAGTGGACTTTACACAGATACGCAGTATTTT
CSVGSGLYTDTQYF
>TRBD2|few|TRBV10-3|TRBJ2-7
TGTGCCATCAAGCCCAGCGGGGGCACCTACGAGCAGTACTTC
CAIKPSGGTYEQYF
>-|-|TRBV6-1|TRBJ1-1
TGTGCCAGCATGGGACACATGAACACTGAAGCTTTCTTT
CASMGHMNTEAFF
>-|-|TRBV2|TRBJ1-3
TGTGCCAGCAGTGCGGGCGGAAACTCTGGAAACACCATATATTTT
CASSAGGNSGNTIYF
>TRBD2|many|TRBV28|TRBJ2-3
TGTGCCAGCAGTTTAAAGGCTAGCGGGAGGTCGAAAGATACGCAGTATTTT
CASSLKASGRSKDTQYF
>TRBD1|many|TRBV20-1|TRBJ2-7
TGCAGTGCCATCGACAGGGGGAAAACCTACGAGCAGTACTTC
CSAIDRGKTYEQYF
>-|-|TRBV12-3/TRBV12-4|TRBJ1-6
TGTGCCAGCAGTTTGGTCCGGTGGAACAGCTCGAATTCACCCCTCCACTTT
CASSLVRWNSSNSPLHF
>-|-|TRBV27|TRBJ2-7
TGTGCCAGTCCCGCCTACGAGCAGTACTTC
CASPAYEQYF
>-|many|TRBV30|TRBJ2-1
TGTGCCTGGAGTGTAACCCTATACAATGAGCAGTTCTTC
CAWSVTLYNEQFF
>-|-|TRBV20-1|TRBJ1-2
TGCAGTGCTAGAGTCGGCGGGGGATATGGCTACACCTTC
CSARVGGGYGYTF
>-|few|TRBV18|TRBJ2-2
TGTGCCAGCTCAGGGGACATCCCGTGGACCGGGGAGCTGTTTTTT
CASSGDIPWTGELFF
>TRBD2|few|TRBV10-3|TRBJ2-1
TGTGCCATCAGTGAGACCCAGACTAGCGGGAGAAGCAATGAGCAGTTCTTC
CAISETQTSGRSNEQFF
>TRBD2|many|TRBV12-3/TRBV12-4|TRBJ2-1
TGTGCCAGCAGGCAGATAGCGGGAGCACGCAATGAGCAGTTCTTC
CASRQIAGARNEQFF
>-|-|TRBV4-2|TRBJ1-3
TGTGCCAGCAGCCAAGATGAGCCGACTGCCTTCTCTGGAAACACCATATATTTT
CASSQDEPTAFSGNTIYF
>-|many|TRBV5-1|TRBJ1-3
TGCGCCAGCAGATCCGACACGCTCCTTGGGGACACCATATATTTT
CASRSDTLLGDTIYF
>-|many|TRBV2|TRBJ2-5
TGTGCCAGCAGTGACGGGTCCCAACACCCCCACTTC
CASSDGSQHPHF
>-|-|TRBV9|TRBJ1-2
TGTGCCAGCAGCGTAGAGACAGGCTCCAACTATGGCTACACCTTC
CASSVETGSNYGYTF